Below, 20 T cell receptor beta chains from the same sample are listed, as sequenced in a study of untreated major depressive disorder. This table comes from immunoSEQ multiplex PCR, and its TCRdb copy is limited to in-frame clones, with some not included. The sample holds tens of thousands of clones, roughly 93% seen once. Sequences were obtained from CD4+ T cells from PBMCs. Source of these receptors: a man aged 25 to 40 in good health.

This clone was seen more than once but under ten times. The CDR3 spells CASSQDTGTSGGQYF. The CDR3, as DNA: TGCGCCAGCAGCCAAGACACCGGGACTAGCGGGGGACAGTACTTC. The chain links TRBV4-3 to TRBJ2-5, with TRBD2 matching over 14 bases. This CDR3 has 15 residues. In germline, CDR1 is LGHNA, CDR2 YSLEER. The trim removed 0 bases at V and 11 bases at J, leaving 5 bases unmatched.

V is TRBV6-5 and J is TRBJ2-5, with a possible D match to TRBD2 (5 bases). Germline V lookup: CDR1 MNHEY, CDR2 SVGAGI. The CDR3 runs 13 residues. V was pared by 4 bases and J by 5 bases, with 11 bases between. CDR3 bases: TGTGCCAGCAGTTTTGAGAGGAGGGAGACCCAGTACTTC. Its protein is CASSFERRETQYF.

This sequence joins TRBV5-1 and TRBJ1-4, with TRBD1 matching over 7 bases. The CDR3 is made up of 17 amino acids. CDR1 and CDR2 from the germline V gene are SGHRS and YFSETQ. The V and J ends lost 0 bases and 5 bases, in that order; junction bases with no gene match: 10. The CDR3: CASSLGFGVTGNEKLFF. The CDR3, as DNA: TGCGCCAGCAGCTTGGGTTTCGGTGTGACAGGGAATGAAAAACTGTTTTTT.

The gene calls are TRBV6-5 and TRBJ1-1, with 8 bases identical to TRBD1. CDR3 length: 15 residues. CDR1 and CDR2 (germline): MNHEY, SVGAGI. V shed 4 bases and J 5 bases; nucleotides not matched to a gene: 9. The DNA of the CDR3 is TGTGCCAGCAGTTCTCCGACAGGGGTGGGGACTGAAGCTTTCTTT. It translates to CASSSPTGVGTEAFF.

This chain joins TRBV19 and TRBJ1-5; no definite D call. This CDR3 comprises 15 residues. V was cut by 3 bases and J by 1 base, with 10 bases left in between. The germline CDR1 and CDR2 sequences are LNHDA and SQIVND (reference sequence). The CDR3 reads CASSISTRSNQPQHF. The CDR3 DNA follows: TGTGCCAGTAGTATCAGTACGAGGAGCAATCAGCCCCAGCATTTT.

The chain combines TRBV29-1 with TRBJ1-2; maybe TRBD1 (6 bases). Germline V gene lookup returns CDR1 SQVTM and CDR2 ANQGSEA. V was clipped by 1 base and J by 4 bases, with 10 bases between them. The CDR3 extends over 13 amino acids. CDR3 DNA sequence: TGCAGCGTTGAAGGAGGGGGGGTCTATGGCTACACCTTC. This sequence encodes CSVEGGGVYGYTF.

The table lists this clone with a count of one. The chain uses TRBV7-9 and TRBJ2-7; D tentatively reads TRBD1 or TRBD2 (5 bases each). Germline V CDR1 and CDR2: SEHNR, FQNEAQ (reference sequence). Trimming cost V 4 bases and J 0 bases, with 13 bases left between them. The length of the CDR3 is 15 residues. The DNA for the CDR3 is TGTGCCAGCAGCTGGGGCGCGGGCGTCTCCTACGAGCAGTACTTC. This gives the protein CASSWGAGVSYEQYF.

V is TRBV11-2 and J is TRBJ2-5; a possible D gene is TRBD1 (5 bases). The V end lost 3 bases, the J end lost 4 bases, and 12 bases lay between the germline ends. CDR3 length equals 14 residues. Germline V lookup: CDR1 SGHAT, CDR2 FQNNGV. CDR3 DNA sequence: TGTGCCAGCAGCTTTGATCGCCAGGGAGAGACCCAGTACTTC. This codes for CASSFDRQGETQYF.

The rearrangement links TRBV7-3 to TRBJ1-2; weak D call: TRBD1 (6 bases). CDR3 size: 14 residues. The germline gives CDR1 SGHTA, CDR2 FQGTGA. V shed 5 bases and J shed 4 bases, with 14 bases lying between them. CDR3 DNA sequence: TGTGCCAGCAGCCCTTTCGGGGGGCCCTATGGCTACACCTTC. As protein: CASSPFGGPYGYTF.

The chain couples TRBV4-1 to TRBJ2-3; 11 nucleotides align to TRBD2. CDR1 is MGHRA and CDR2 is YSYEKL in the germline V gene. Trimming took 3 bases from V and 6 from J; bases not matched to a gene: 11. The CDR3 runs to 17 residues. The CDR3 DNA reads as TGCGCCAGCAGCCAGCCAGCCCTAGCGGGAGGCCGCGATACGCAGTATTTT. It encodes CASSQPALAGGRDTQYF.

The V and J genes are TRBV28 and TRBJ1-2, with D possibly matching TRBD1 (6 bases). V shed 4 bases and J shed 4 bases, with 16 bases lying between them. In germline, CDR1 is MDHEN, CDR2 SYDVKM. The length of the CDR3 is 15 residues. The CDR3 DNA sequence: TGTGCCAGCAGTTCACCGGACAGACCTGCCTATGGCTACACCTTC. Its protein is CASSSPDRPAYGYTF.

The chain uses TRBV9 and TRBJ2-7, with TRBD1 identical over 7 bases. This CDR3 is 14 amino acids long. Germline CDR1 SGDLS, CDR2 YYNGEE. J lost 5 bases, V lost 3 bases, and 8 bases had no gene match. The CDR3 nucleotides are TGTGCCAGCAGCGCTACGGGACAGTCCGACGAGCAGTACTTC. This translates into CASSATGQSDEQYF.

This chain uses TRBV11-2 with TRBJ2-5; TRBD2 agrees at 8 bases. V lost 3 bases and J lost 10; bases outside the gene matches: 10. This CDR3 has 14 amino acids. Looked up from germline, CDR1 is SGHAT and CDR2 is FQNNGV. The CDR3 DNA is TGTGCCAGCAGCTTCGGGACTAGTAATGTTGGCCAGTACTTC. This encodes CASSFGTSNVGQYF.

V gene TRBV7-2 combines with J gene TRBJ1-2; D call uncertain. The CDR3 consists of 14 residues. Germline assignment: CDR1 SGHTA and CDR2 FQGNSA. V was cut by 1 base and J by 0 bases, with 6 bases left in between. DNA of the CDR3: TGTGCCAGCAGCTTAGGGATAACTAACTATGGCTACACCTTC. It translates to CASSLGITNYGYTF.

V and J are TRBV5-1 and TRBJ2-1, with 9 bases lining up with TRBD2. V dropped 4 bases and J dropped 2; count of bases not matched to a gene: 4. The V gene's germline CDR1 is SGHRS and CDR2 YFSETQ. The CDR3 is 15 residues long. In nucleotides, the CDR3 is TGCGCCAGCAGCCCGGCGGGAGGGCCCTACAATGAGCAGTTCTTC. Translating it yields CASSPAGGPYNEQFF.

This chain links TRBV7-2 with TRBJ2-5; TRBD2 matches 9 bases. This CDR3 has 14 residues. V lost 5 bases, J lost 9 bases, and 10 bases stayed unmatched. Per germline, CDR1 SGHTA and CDR2 FQGNSA. The CDR3 coding sequence is TGTGCCAGCAGCCCCCAGCGGGAGGTGGTGTCCCAGTACTTC. As protein: CASSPQREVVSQYF.

This clone was counted a single time. The gene calls are TRBV7-2 and TRBJ2-4, with D unclear. The CDR3 loop spans 12 amino acids. Germline-derived CDR1 and CDR2 are SGHTA and FQGNSA. With 3 bases removed from V and 8 bases from J, the gap between germline ends came to 8 bases. The CDR3 here is CASSFSEDIQYF. CDR3 bases: TGTGCCAGCAGCTTCAGCGAGGACATTCAGTACTTC.

The CDR3 is CASRRTANTEAFF. The CDR3 nucleotides read TGTGCCAGCAGAAGGACGGCGAACACTGAAGCTTTCTTT. The V and J genes are TRBV9 and TRBJ1-1; D is undetermined. Germline CDR1 SGDLS, CDR2 YYNGEE. This CDR3 is built from 13 residues. Deletions cut 5 bases from V and 1 base from J, with 9 bases between.

The CDR3 reads CASSYVAPGASGEQYF. Written as DNA, the CDR3 is TGTGCCAGCAGTTACGTGGCCCCTGGGGCATCGGGCGAGCAGTACTTC. The V gene is TRBV6-5, the J gene TRBJ2-7, with D maybe TRBD1 (5 bases). CDR1 is MNHEY and CDR2 is SVGAGI in the germline V gene. This CDR3 is 16 amino acids long. With 2 bases removed from V and 6 bases from J, the gap between germline ends came to 20 bases.

The genes are TRBV6-1 and TRBJ2-7, with D perhaps matching TRBD2 (5 bases). There are 15 residues in the CDR3. CDR1 and CDR2 (germline): MNHNS, SASEGT. The V gene lost 1 base and the J gene lost 1 base, with 11 bases spanning the gap. This chain's CDR3 is CASSEEGRGSYEQYF. CDR3 bases: TGTGCCAGCAGTGAAGAGGGCCGAGGGTCCTACGAGCAGTACTTC.